The 5 T cell receptor beta chains presented below share a single source sample, sequenced in a study of blood T cells in healthy people across ages. Using a J-beta primer mix together with a sample-barcoded 5' primer, a second PCR was run for roughly 7 to 12 cycles. TCRdb passed the 5' RACE reads through MiXCR, listing each CDR3 protein once. The table has 1.5 million to 2 million distinct CDR3 sequences, 28% seen once; the top ten hold less than 9.5%. Material for sequencing was blood. The source of these receptors is a woman aged 25 to 45 in good health.

This sequence joins TRBV5-1 and TRBJ2-5; 11 bases map to TRBD2. Per germline, CDR1 SGHRS and CDR2 YFSETQ. The CDR3 length is 16 residues. V lost 4 bases, J lost 5 bases, and 10 bases stayed unmatched. Here the CDR3 DNA reads TGCGCCAGCAGCAAGCTAGCGGGGGGCCGGGGGGAGACCCAGTACTTC. Protein sequence: CASSKLAGGRGETQYF.

The chain uses TRBV12-5 and TRBJ2-7; D possibly uses TRBD1 or TRBD2 (5 bases each). The CDR3 spans 12 residues. Germline-derived CDR1 and CDR2 are LGHNT and FRNRAP. V gave up 7 bases and J gave up 3 bases, with 10 bases separating them. DNA for the CDR3: TGTGCTAGTGATCGGGACGGCTACGAGCAGTACTTC. Its translation is CASDRDGYEQYF.

This clonotype was seen a few times. The chain employs TRBV5-8 and TRBJ2-5; no firm D call. Germline V gives CDR1 SGHTS, CDR2 YDEGEE. Trimming left V 4 bases short and J 4 bases short, with 14 bases between. The CDR3 is 14 amino acids. CDR3 sequence: CASSIRLFSETQYF. CDR3 nucleotide sequence: TGTGCCAGCAGCATACGACTTTTTTCAGAGACCCAGTACTTC.

This clonotype was detected ten times or more. This chain links TRBV12-3 or TRBV12-4 with TRBJ2-1, with TRBD2 matching 9 bases. The CDR3 runs 14 residues. J lost 9 bases, V lost 5 bases, and 8 bases had no gene match. The CDR3 DNA reads as TGTGCCAGCAGTCTTGCGGGGGGGCGGCGTGAGCAGTTCTTC. Translation gives CASSLAGGRREQFF.

With regard to this clonotype: A much bigger clone sits one base away, suggesting this may be a read error. The chain links TRBV5-1 to TRBJ2-5; 10 bases match TRBD1. The CDR3 loop spans 15 amino acids. Germline values: CDR1 SGHRS, CDR2 YFSETQ. CDR3 DNA: TGCGCCGGCAGCACCGGGACAGGGGTACGGGAGACCCAGTACTTC. This encodes CAGSTGTGVRETQYF.